The clone carrying this T cell receptor (beta chain) is labeled as medium-sized. TCRdb re-analysed the multiplex PCR reads in MiXCR, keeping a single row per CDR3 protein. The top ten clones hold approximately 8.1% of a sample with tens of thousands of distinct CDR3 sequences, 23% of them seen once. This entry comes from a study of breast tumors, draining lymph nodes, adjacent tissues. The germline gives CDR1 MNHEY, CDR2 SVGAGI. CDR3 length: 15 residues. V lost 6 bases, J lost 1 base, and 2 bases stayed unmatched. The sequence was collected from a female donor with breast cancer. Some clones in this sample may be carry-over from other donors' samples. This chain uses TRBV6-5 with TRBJ2-2; TRBD2 aligns across 10 bases. Sequenced input: breast tumor tissue. CDR3 protein: CASRVAGGNTGELFF. The CDR3 coding sequence is TGTGCCAGCAGGGTAGCGGGAGGGAACACCGGGGAGCTGTTTTTT.